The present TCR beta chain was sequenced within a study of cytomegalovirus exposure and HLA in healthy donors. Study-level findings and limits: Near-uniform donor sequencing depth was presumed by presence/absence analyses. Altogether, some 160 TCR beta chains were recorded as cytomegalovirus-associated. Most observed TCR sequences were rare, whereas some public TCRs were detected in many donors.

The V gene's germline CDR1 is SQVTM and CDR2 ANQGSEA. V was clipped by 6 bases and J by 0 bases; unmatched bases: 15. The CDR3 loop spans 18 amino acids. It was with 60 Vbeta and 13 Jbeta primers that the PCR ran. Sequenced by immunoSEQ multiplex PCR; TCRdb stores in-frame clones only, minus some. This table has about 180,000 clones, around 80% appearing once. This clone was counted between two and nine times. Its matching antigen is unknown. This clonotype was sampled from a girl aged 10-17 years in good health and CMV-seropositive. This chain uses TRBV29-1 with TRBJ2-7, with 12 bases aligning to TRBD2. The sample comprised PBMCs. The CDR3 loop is CSVRLLTSTSGSSYEQYF. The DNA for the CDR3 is TGCAGCGTCCGACTACTTACCTCGACTAGCGGGAGCTCCTACGAGCAGTACTTC.